This T cell receptor beta chain stems from a study of cytomegalovirus exposure and HLA in healthy donors (dated by TCRdb to the late 2010s). About the full investigation: In an earlier analysis of roughly 500 of the donors, approximately 300 Gb of sequence data and 90 million to 130 million unique TCR beta sequences from about 179 million T cells were reported. In an earlier analysis of 500 to 650 of the donors, high-throughput TCR beta sequencing was used to judge whether each TCR beta V gene segment behaved as functional or pseudogenic. The study aimed to test whether signatures of past pathogen exposure could be identified by cataloging public T cell receptors. In a later genetic analysis, genome-wide SNP genotypes for about 60% of the 666 donors were used, and that subset was treated as a discovery cohort. In addition to the first cohort of 650 to 800 subjects, a separate validation cohort of over 90 different subjects was used. Roughly 5 DR-DQ haplotypes were handled as single units for association and clustering because linkage in the cohort was strong. The study profiled the T cell repertoires of 666 subjects by immunosequencing and related them to cytomegalovirus serostatus. To study patterns of TCR occurrence, a later analysis re-analyzed previously published TCR beta repertoires from around 700 donors and added high-resolution HLA genotyping. Donor age, sex, ethnicity and CMV serostatus were compiled together with the repertoire data. About 300 gigabases of sequencing data and 80 million or so unique TCR sequences were included in an early release covering about 620 HLA-typed donors. Among 300 to 450 genotyped donors of the cohort, an average of around 240,000 unique TCR beta nucleotide sequences were sequenced per donor, roughly 20% of them non-productive. The number of donors typed differed by locus, with 629-630 for A, B, C, DRB1 and DQB1, around 520 for DQA1, approximately 570 for DPA1, and roughly 450 for DPB1. High-throughput TCR immunosequencing, statistical association of individual TCRs with disease status, and machine learning were combined to predict cytomegalovirus infection status. HLA typing covered class I and class II loci at four-digit resolution. Every discovery cohort repertoire had been produced on one sequencing platform. Rather than drawing on any new phenotypic data, the later analysis identified candidate immune exposures from TCR beta sequences and the way those sequences occurred across donors. Of the 300 to 500 genotyped donors, roughly 76% were placed in the genetic ancestry cluster associated with self-reported Caucasian donors. Study-level results and caveats: According to a later genetic analysis, donors in an Asian-associated ancestry cluster had fewer N-insertions in productive TCRs than the approximately 650-donor mean. The sequencing pipeline was judged likely to have produced a cluster of highly shared sequence variants as a technical artifact. The authors suggested that the approach could potentially be extended to other disease states and immunological phenotypes. A total of 150 or so TCR beta chains were listed by the study as associated with cytomegalovirus. In a later analysis, about 17,000 TCR beta sequences were associated with specific HLA alleles at a false discovery rate of 0.05. Fewer than 20 rarely observed V segments, including chromosome 9 orphons, were excluded from the earlier analysis of several hundred of the donors because counts were too low. When HLA alleles, especially DR and DQ, strongly co-occurred, attributing TCR associations to individual alleles was difficult. In a later analysis, the rate of TCR association differed among HLA loci, with DRB1 alleles having the most associated TCRs and HLA-C alleles having the fewest. Across donors, most TCR sequences were observed very rarely, whereas some public TCRs were present in many individuals. HLA typing was unavailable for some donors at each locus, so association tests used only the typed subset. According to a later analysis, parvovirus B19, influenza, CMV and Epstein-Barr virus appeared linked to several top co-occurrence clusters. According to a later analysis, most CMV-associated TCR beta chains appeared to be HLA-restricted, and the HLA associations seemed to be driven largely by CMV exposure. Roughly uniform sequencing depth across donors was assumed in presence/absence analyses, although this assumption may not hold. A further reported finding was that TCR beta sequences accurately predicted the HLA-A and HLA-B alleles for most subjects in the first cohort. This cohort had only TCR beta chains sequenced, and the lack of alpha or paired-chain data limited which features could be detected. V-gene and J-gene trimming of TCR beta chains was associated with a missense DCLRE1C variant in a later genetic analysis, and the association was replicated in an independent cohort. In both the original and validation cohorts, the classifier was reported to diagnose cytomegalovirus status with high specificity and sensitivity. Some IMGT-functional V segments, including TRBV6-2 and TRBV6-3, could not be distinguished by the 87-base-pair reads and were therefore excluded. In an earlier analysis of about 540 of the donors, most TCR beta V segments were observed in productive rearrangements about 90% or about 30% of the time, broadly matching IMGT annotations. Compared with equally common non-associated chains, HLA-associated TCR beta chains in a later analysis were more clonally expanded and had lower generation probabilities. Linkage disequilibrium might explain the correlated functional status among segregating V segments, but an unknown experimental factor could not be ruled out. The only immune exposure information available for the cohort was CMV serostatus. A few of the identified cytomegalovirus-associated TCR beta chains were confirmed in vitro to be specific for cytomegalovirus antigens.

As to this clone: Its antigen has not been determined. No base qualities exist here, and no much larger clone lies one base off it.

The cohort comprised 666 healthy bone marrow donors. At the time of sampling, every cohort member was nominally healthy, though immune exposures that went unrecorded were likely present. The donor was CMV seronegative and belonged to the group of 350 or so seronegative cohort members. A peripheral blood sample was provided by each donor, and peripheral blood mononuclear cells were used for TCR beta sequencing. Genomic DNA extraction from the blood cell samples was performed with the Qiagen DNeasy Blood Extraction Kit. Receptors were amplified or captured by the immunoSEQ multiplex PCR assay. For the multiplex PCR, a mixture combining 60 forward primers for TCR Vbeta segments and 13 reverse primers for TCR Jbeta segments was used. Amplification of the CDR3 region of rearranged TCR beta genes was performed with a multiplex PCR assay on genomic DNA. The Illumina HiSeq System was used to sequence the amplified TCR beta libraries as 87-base-pair reads. As for how the authors treated the data: A later analysis counted approximately 84 million unique TCR beta chains across the 670 or so repertoires, and around 9.9 million of these chains were shared by at least two donors. To remove PCR and sequencing errors, raw reads were error-corrected and collapsed into unique sequences using a nearest-neighbor algorithm that merged closely related sequences. Alignment of CDR3 sequences to IMGT reference sequences was used to assign V, D and J gene segments. For a sequence to be retained, a match of at least six nucleotides was required to both a V gene segment and a J gene segment. Rearrangements were classified as productive when the CDR3 lacked stop codons and remained in frame with V and J, and all other rearrangements were classified as non-productive. Following IMGT convention, CDR3 was defined as the stretch from the second conserved V-encoded cysteine to the conserved J-encoded phenylalanine. Sequences without an unambiguous match to a single V gene segment were excluded from the earlier analysis of 500 to 700 of the donors. An earlier analysis of approximately 590 of the donors called V segments functional above 56.7% productive rearrangements and segregating when the between-donor standard deviation exceeded 5%. A statistical classification framework was built to diagnose cytomegalovirus status from the catalog of TCR beta chain sequences. In a later analysis, V and J genes were assigned by comparing TCR nucleotide sequences against IMGT/GENE-DB human TR gene sequences. The TCRdist pipeline was used in a later analysis to assign CDR3 sequences and most-parsimonious VDJ recombination scenarios. In a later analysis, each TCR beta chain was defined by its CDR3 amino acid sequence together with its V-gene family, and reads without a unique V-gene family were excluded. In a later analysis, 450 to 600 highly shared, low-generation-probability nucleotide sequences were removed to address suspected cross-contamination and a sequencing artifact. For each public chain, a later analysis derived a clonal expansion index from normalized ranks of inferred template counts within each repertoire. A later analysis computed generation probabilities with a VDJ recombination model fitted to out-of-frame rearrangements, and checked the results against IGoR. In a later analysis, hypergeometric tests were used to score TCR-TCR, TCR-HLA and TCR-CMV co-occurrence, with a repertoire-size bias correction applied to TCR pairs. False discovery rates were estimated in a later analysis by permuting HLA or CMV assignments 20 times. A later analysis grouped co-occurring TCRs with DBSCAN, adding TCRdist sequence similarity when clustering within HLA-allele-positive subsets. Co-occurrence clustering excluded repertoires with fewer than 30,000 or more than 120,000 public chains, plus five with anomalous nucleotide sharing. TCRdb obtained this table from immuneACCESS and retained in-frame rearrangements with V and J assigned. These tables miss some clones; where compared with another copy, unresolved V genes account for less than half of the shortfall, and the remainder is unexplained. V and J calls and clone size are those listed in that table; D and trimming were worked out from the DNA. For this sample the table gives about 140,000 clones, of which roughly three quarters were detected only once. Approximately 2% of the sample lies in the top ten.

Trimming accounts for 1 base at V and 2 bases at J, while the number of junction bases matched to no gene is 1. CDR1 SGHVS and CDR2 FQNEAQ were looked up in the germline V gene. The CDR3 goes from the cysteine to the phenylalanine over 15 residues. Only the CDR3 region is kept as DNA, spanning 45 bases read in frame from base 1. The chain employs TRBV7-8 and TRBJ2-3, and 9 bases in between align with TRBD1. This TCR came from a man aged 25 to 40 in good health and CMV-seronegative. The sample was PBMCs. The bases read TGTGCCAGCAGCTTAGTACAGGGGGCCACAGATACGCAGTATTTT. It codes for CASSLVQGATDTQYF.